The 19 T cell receptor beta chains in this list originate from one sample, sequenced in a study of T cell responses to AZD1222 COVID-19 vaccine (dated by TCRdb to 2020 to 2022). The time point label here, explained by the study, means: baseline before first vaccination. Reading the label with the study, this specimen's treatment or condition is: meningococcal conjugate vaccine given as trial control. Library generation was performed with the immunoSEQ multiplex PCR assay. In TCRdb, the immuneACCESS table is reduced to in-frame sequences with V and J assigned. These tables do not hold every clone; where another copy was compared, an unresolved V gene accounts for under half, and the others remain unexplained. The sample yields around 120,000 clones; about 89% were counted once. 11% of the sample is in the top ten clones. The sample in question was peripheral blood, obtained on day 0 of MenACWY control vaccination. The receptors stem from an adult in good health.

The chain has TRBV6-1 and TRBJ2-1; 11 bases are shared with TRBD1. The CDR3 consists of 16 residues. V was clipped by 2 bases and J by 12 bases; unmatched bases: 12. In germline, CDR1 is MNHNS, CDR2 SASEGT. The CDR3 here is CASSEPPDRGRMGQFF. For the CDR3, the DNA is TGTGCCAGCAGTGAACCCCCGGACAGGGGGCGTATGGGGCAGTTCTTC.

This clone was observed a single time. The chain is built from TRBV18 and TRBJ1-5; no clear D gene. Germline V gives CDR1 KGHSH, CDR2 LQKENI. The germline V and J ends were trimmed by 4 bases and 6 bases, with 10 bases remaining between them. The CDR3 consists of 13 residues. CDR3 bases: TGTGCCAGCTCACTTGGAGGGTTTCAGCCCCAGCATTTT. It translates to CASSLGGFQPQHF. The full variable domain, rest sourced from reference TRBV18 and TRBJ1-5, is NAGVMQNPRHLVRRRGQEARLRCSPMKGHSHVYWYRQLPEEGLKFMVYLQKENIIDESGMPKERFSAEFPKEGPSILRIQQVVRGDSAAYFCASSLGGFQPQHFGDGTRLSIL.

This clone was observed a handful of times. As DNA, the CDR3 is TGTGCCAGCAGAGGACAGGTAGTAGGAGGCTACACCTTC. This encodes CASRGQVVGGYTF. The chain has TRBV6-5 and TRBJ1-2; 7 bases map to TRBD1. The CDR3 length is 13 residues. The junction had 9 bases not matched to a gene; V was cut back by 6 bases and J by 8 bases. CDR1 and CDR2 (germline): MNHEY, SVGAGI.

The CDR3 sequence: CASSQVVSHYGYTF. CDR3 DNA sequence: TGTGCCAGCAGCCAAGTTGTCAGTCACTATGGCTACACCTTC. The chain carries TRBV3-1 (or the pseudogene TRBV3-2) and TRBJ1-2; D is undetermined. This CDR3 is built from 14 residues. The V end lost 1 base, the J end lost 3 bases, and 9 bases lay between the germline ends. Germline loops: CDR1 LGHDT, CDR2 YNNKEL (reference sequence).

This rearrangement joins TRBV7-9 to TRBJ2-1; the D gene is possibly TRBD2 (6 bases). Trimming shortened V by 3 bases and J by 3 bases, and 15 bases separated the two germline ends. Germline V gene data show CDR1 as SEHNR and CDR2 as FQNEAQ (reference sequence). The CDR3 is made up of 16 amino acids. The CDR3 coding sequence is TGTGCCAGCAGCTTCCCGCGGGACTCGCACTACAATGAGCAGTTCTTC. Its translation is CASSFPRDSHYNEQFF.

This chain connects TRBV6-5 to TRBJ2-2; 8 bases are a match to TRBD1. The CDR3 extends over 14 amino acids. In germline, CDR1 is MNHEY, CDR2 SVGAGI. The CDR3 reads CGIRGTGLTGELFF. The CDR3 DNA follows: TGTGGAATAAGGGGGACAGGTCTGACCGGGGAGCTGTTTTTT.

The V gene is TRBV2, the J gene TRBJ1-1, with D perhaps matching TRBD1 (6 bases). CDR1 SNHLY and CDR2 FYNNEI come from the germline V gene. CDR3 length: 13 amino acids. The V end lost 4 bases, the J end lost 5 bases, and 11 bases lay between the germline ends. The CDR3 loop reads CASSGQGRTEAFF. The CDR3 coding sequence is TGTGCCAGCAGTGGCCAGGGGAGGACTGAAGCTTTCTTT.

The chain recombines TRBV5-1 with TRBJ2-3; maybe TRBD2 (5 bases). CDR3 length: 15 residues. Germline CDR1 and CDR2: SGHRS and YFSETQ. Trimming took off 0 bases at V and 5 bases at J, with 13 bases between the two ends. For the CDR3, the DNA is TGCGCCAGCAGCTTGGCTTCACTAGAGGGAGATACGCAGTATTTT. Encoded protein: CASSLASLEGDTQYF.

The genes are TRBV5-4 and TRBJ2-3; either TRBD1 or TRBD2 may supply D (6 bases each). This CDR3 region has 14 residues. Germline values: CDR1 SGHNT, CDR2 YYREEE (reference sequence). Trimming took off 9 bases at V and 3 bases at J, with 17 bases between the two ends. DNA of the CDR3: TGTGCCAAGTCGACAGGCGGGATAACAGATACGCAGTATTTT. Translation gives CAKSTGGITDTQYF.

The V call is TRBV7-9, the J call TRBJ1-2; D is ambiguous. The CDR3 totals 14 residues. V dropped 7 bases and J dropped 2 bases, with 14 bases sitting between them. CDR1 and CDR2 (germline): SEHNR, FQNEAQ (reference sequence). The DNA of the CDR3 is TGTGCCAGCACCCCAACTCGGGGAAACTATGGCTACACCTTC. Translated, it gives CASTPTRGNYGYTF.

Here the CDR3 DNA reads TGTGCCAGCAGCTCTAGGTTCGGGAGTAGCGGGACAGATACGCAGTATTTT. Protein sequence: CASSSRFGSSGTDTQYF. The chain uses TRBV7-3 and TRBJ2-3, with 7 bases that match TRBD2. V dropped 4 bases and J dropped 3; count of bases not matched to a gene: 13. Germline assignment: CDR1 SGHTA and CDR2 FQGTGA. The CDR3 is made up of 17 amino acids.

This sequence joins TRBV19 and TRBJ1-1; D gene unclear. CDR1 and CDR2 from the germline V gene are LNHDA and SQIVND (reference sequence). Trimming removed 10 bases at V and 8 bases at J, with 14 bases between. The CDR3 spans 11 residues. The CDR3 nucleotides are TGTGCCACGTACGGGTGGAGCGAAGCTTTCTTT. Amino acids: CATYGWSEAFF.

This chain uses TRBV5-4 with TRBJ1-1, with no clear D. The CDR3 sequence is 13 residues long. Trimming shortened V by 1 base and J by 1 base, and 5 bases separated the two germline ends. CDR1 is SGHNT and CDR2 is YYREEE in the germline V gene (reference sequence). CDR3 sequence: CASSLQSNTEAFF. The CDR3 DNA reads as TGTGCCAGCAGCTTGCAGTCGAACACTGAAGCTTTCTTT.

This chain connects TRBV4-1 to TRBJ1-1; D remains ambiguous. Trimming shortened V by 6 bases and J by 2 bases, and 4 bases separated the two germline ends. Germline V gives CDR1 MGHRA, CDR2 YSYEKL. This CDR3 is 11 amino acids long. In nucleotides, the CDR3 is TGCGCCAGCAGGCTAAACACTGAAGCTTTCTTT. The encoded protein is CASRLNTEAFF.

This clone was found a few times. The chain is built from TRBV20-1 and TRBJ2-1, with D maybe TRBD2 (5 bases). The CDR3 is 14 amino acids. V was clipped by 4 bases and J by 4 bases, with 14 bases between them. Per the germline V gene, CDR1 is DFQATT and CDR2 is SNEGSKA (reference sequence). The CDR3 here is CSAIDGRVYNEQFF. The CDR3 region has the DNA TGCAGTGCTATTGATGGGAGAGTTTACAATGAGCAGTTCTTC.

The chain couples TRBV9 to TRBJ1-5; 9 bases are shared with TRBD1. V lost 3 bases to trimming and J lost 3 bases; unmatched junction nucleotides: 13. CDR3 length: 18 residues. Germline V lookup: CDR1 SGDLS, CDR2 YYNGEE. In DNA form, the CDR3 reads TGTGCCAGCAGCGCGGGGACAGGGATAATAGCGAACAATCAGCCCCAGCATTTT. The encoded protein is CASSAGTGIIANNQPQHF.

In DNA form, the CDR3 reads TGTGCCAGCAGCTTAGGGCAGGGACGGGGGCAAGAAAAACTGTTTTTT. This gives the protein CASSLGQGRGQEKLFF. V usage is TRBV7-8 and J usage is TRBJ1-4, with D possibly being TRBD1 (6 bases). This CDR3 contains 16 residues. Germline CDR1 is SGHVS and CDR2 is FQNEAQ. Trimming cost V 1 base and J 8 bases, with 17 bases left between them.

The V and J genes are TRBV19 and TRBJ2-4; D could derive from TRBD1 or TRBD2 (5 bases each). CDR3 length equals 15 residues. The germline V gene encodes CDR1 LNHDA and CDR2 SQIVND (reference sequence). V gave up 4 bases and J gave up 8 bases, with 18 bases separating them. The CDR3 sequence: CASSTPQGALDIQYF. The CDR3 bases are TGTGCCAGTAGTACCCCCCAGGGAGCTTTGGACATTCAGTACTTC.

The rearrangement uses TRBV12-3 or TRBV12-4 and TRBJ2-5, with 7 bases fitting TRBD1. V was pared by 6 bases and J by 4 bases, with 5 bases of the junction left unmatched. CDR3 size: 13 residues. The CDR3 DNA follows: TGTGCCAGCAGCCGACAGGGTAGAGAGACCCAGTACTTC. Translating gives CASSRQGRETQYF.